This T cell receptor beta chain was obtained from a study of blood T cell repertoires in COVID-19. At the level of the study: The analysed material was cDNA or gDNA that came from T cells, B-cell-depleted T cells, or PBMCs.

Per the original data handling: Amplified reference gene primers provided the basis for estimating nucleated cell counts. Data came from immunoSEQ multiplex PCR; TCRdb stores just in-frame clones and leaves some out. The DNA gave D and trimming, while V, J and clone size come from that table. The sample carries more than 100,000 clones, 70% to 85% recorded once. The V and J ends lost 8 bases and 4 bases respectively, with 9 bases between them. The germline V gene has CDR1 MNHEY and CDR2 SVGAGI. The CDR3 extends over 13 amino acids. Specimen: peripheral blood. The TCR originated in a woman in her 70s with acute or convalescent COVID-19. The chain links TRBV6-5 to TRBJ1-6; D gene ambiguous. CDR3 in amino acids: CASSAEYNSPLHF. As DNA, the CDR3 is TGTGCCAGCTCTGCGGAATATAATTCACCCCTCCACTTT.